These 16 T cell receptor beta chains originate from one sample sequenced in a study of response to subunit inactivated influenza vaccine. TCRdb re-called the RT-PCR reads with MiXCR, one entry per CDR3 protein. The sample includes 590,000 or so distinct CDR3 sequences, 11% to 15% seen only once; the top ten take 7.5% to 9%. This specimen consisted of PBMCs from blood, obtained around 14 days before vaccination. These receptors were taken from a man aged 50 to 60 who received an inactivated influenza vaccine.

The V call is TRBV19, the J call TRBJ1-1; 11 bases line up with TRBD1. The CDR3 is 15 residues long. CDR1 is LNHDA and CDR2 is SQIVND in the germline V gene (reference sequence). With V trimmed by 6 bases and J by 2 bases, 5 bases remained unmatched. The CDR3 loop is CASRTGQGANTEAFF. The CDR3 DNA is TGTGCCAGTAGGACCGGACAGGGGGCAAACACTGAAGCTTTCTTT.

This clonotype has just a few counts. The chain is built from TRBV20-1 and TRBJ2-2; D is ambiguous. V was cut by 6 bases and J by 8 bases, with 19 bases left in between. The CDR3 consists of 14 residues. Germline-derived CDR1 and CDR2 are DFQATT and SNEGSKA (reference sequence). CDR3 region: CSASPTDLIGELFF. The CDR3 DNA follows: TGCAGTGCGTCCCCAACAGATCTAATAGGGGAGCTGTTTTTT.

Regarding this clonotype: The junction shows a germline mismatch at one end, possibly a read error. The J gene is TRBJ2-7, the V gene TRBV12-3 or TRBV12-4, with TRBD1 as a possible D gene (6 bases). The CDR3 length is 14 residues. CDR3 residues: CASSFYSGAGEHYF. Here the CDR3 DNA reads TGTGCCAGCAGTTTCTACTCAGGGGCTGGGGAGCACTACTTC.

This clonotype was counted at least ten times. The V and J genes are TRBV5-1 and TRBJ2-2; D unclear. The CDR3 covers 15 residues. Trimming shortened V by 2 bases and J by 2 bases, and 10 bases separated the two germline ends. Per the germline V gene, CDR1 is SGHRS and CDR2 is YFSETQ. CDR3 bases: TGCGCCAGCAGCTTAGCGAGTAGCAACACCGGGGAGCTGTTTTTT. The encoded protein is CASSLASSNTGELFF.

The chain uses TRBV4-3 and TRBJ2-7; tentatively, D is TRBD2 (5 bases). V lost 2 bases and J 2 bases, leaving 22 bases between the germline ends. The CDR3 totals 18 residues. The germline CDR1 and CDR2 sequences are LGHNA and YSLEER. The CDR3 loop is CASSQFWRRGGNPYEQYF. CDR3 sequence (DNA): TGCGCCAGCAGCCAATTCTGGAGGCGAGGTGGGAACCCCTACGAGCAGTACTTC.

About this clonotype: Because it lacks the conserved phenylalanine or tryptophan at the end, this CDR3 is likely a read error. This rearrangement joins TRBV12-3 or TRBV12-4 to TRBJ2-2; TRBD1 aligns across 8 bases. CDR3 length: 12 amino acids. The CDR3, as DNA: TGTGCGCTGGGACAGGACACCGGGGAGCTGTTTTAT. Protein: CALGQDTGELFY.

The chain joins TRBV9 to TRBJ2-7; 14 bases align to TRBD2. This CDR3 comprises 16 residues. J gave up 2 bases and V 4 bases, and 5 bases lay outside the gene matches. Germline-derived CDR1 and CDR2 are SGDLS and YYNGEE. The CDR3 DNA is TGTGCCAGCAGCCGCGGACTAGCGGGAGGCACCTACGAGCAGTACTTC. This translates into CASSRGLAGGTYEQYF.

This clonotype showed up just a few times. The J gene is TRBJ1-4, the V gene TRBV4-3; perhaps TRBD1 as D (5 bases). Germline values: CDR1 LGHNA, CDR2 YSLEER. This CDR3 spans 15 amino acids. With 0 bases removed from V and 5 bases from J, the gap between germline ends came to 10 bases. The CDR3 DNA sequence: TGCGCCAGCAGCCAAGAAGCAGGGAGGAATGAAAAACTGTTTTTT. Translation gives CASSQEAGRNEKLFF.

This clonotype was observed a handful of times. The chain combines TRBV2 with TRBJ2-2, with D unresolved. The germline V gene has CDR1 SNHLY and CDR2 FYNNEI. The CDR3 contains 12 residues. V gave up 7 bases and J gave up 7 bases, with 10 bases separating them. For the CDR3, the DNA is TGTGCCAGCAACCCAAAGGGCGGGGAGCTGTTTTTT. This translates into CASNPKGGELFF.

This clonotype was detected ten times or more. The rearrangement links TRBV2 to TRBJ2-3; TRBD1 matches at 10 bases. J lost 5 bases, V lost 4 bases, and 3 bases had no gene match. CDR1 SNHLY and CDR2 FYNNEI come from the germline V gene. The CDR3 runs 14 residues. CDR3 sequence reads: CASSGQGAGDTQYF. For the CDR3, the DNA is TGTGCCAGCAGTGGACAGGGGGCAGGAGATACGCAGTATTTT. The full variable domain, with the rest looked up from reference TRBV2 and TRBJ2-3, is EPEVTQTPSHQVTQMGQEVILRCVPISNHLYFYWYRQILGQKVEFLVSFYNNEISEKSEIFDDQFSVERPDGSNFTLKIRSTKLEDSAMYFCASSGQGAGDTQYFGPGTRLTVL.

CDR3 sequence reads: CASSLLGIAGGDTQYF. DNA of the CDR3: TGTGCCAGCAGCCTCCTGGGGATAGCGGGGGGAGATACGCAGTATTTT. The rearrangement uses TRBV4-2 and TRBJ2-3; TRBD2 matches at 10 bases. CDR1 LGHNA and CDR2 YNFKEQ come from the germline V gene. CDR3 length: 16 amino acids. V lost 4 bases, J lost 5 bases, and 9 bases stayed unmatched.

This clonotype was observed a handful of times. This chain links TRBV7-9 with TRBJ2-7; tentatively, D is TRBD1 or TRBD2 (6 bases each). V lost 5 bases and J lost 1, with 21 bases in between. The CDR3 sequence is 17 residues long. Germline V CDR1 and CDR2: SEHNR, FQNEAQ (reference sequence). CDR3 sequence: CASSPPPRQGRSYEQYF. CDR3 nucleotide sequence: TGTGCCAGCAGCCCGCCCCCCCGGCAGGGGAGGTCCTACGAGCAGTACTTC.

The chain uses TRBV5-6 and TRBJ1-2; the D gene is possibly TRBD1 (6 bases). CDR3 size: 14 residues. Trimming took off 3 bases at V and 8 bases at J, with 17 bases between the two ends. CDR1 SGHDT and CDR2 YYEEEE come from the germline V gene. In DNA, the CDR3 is TGTGCCAGCAGCTCCCTCCGGGGGGCGAAAGGCTACACCTTC. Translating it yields CASSSLRGAKGYTF.

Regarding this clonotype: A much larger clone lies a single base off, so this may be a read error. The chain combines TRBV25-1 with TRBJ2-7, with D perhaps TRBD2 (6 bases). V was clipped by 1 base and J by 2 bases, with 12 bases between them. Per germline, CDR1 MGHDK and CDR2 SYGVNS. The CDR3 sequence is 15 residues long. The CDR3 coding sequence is TGTGCCAGCAGTGAATGTCTACGCGGGACCTACGAGCAGTACTTC. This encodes CASSECLRGTYEQYF.

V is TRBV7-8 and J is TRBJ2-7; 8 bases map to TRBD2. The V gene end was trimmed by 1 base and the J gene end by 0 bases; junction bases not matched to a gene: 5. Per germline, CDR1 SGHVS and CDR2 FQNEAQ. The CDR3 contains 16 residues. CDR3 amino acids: CASSLGSSGSSYEQYF. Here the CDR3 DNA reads TGTGCCAGCAGCTTAGGATCCAGCGGGAGCTCCTACGAGCAGTACTTC.

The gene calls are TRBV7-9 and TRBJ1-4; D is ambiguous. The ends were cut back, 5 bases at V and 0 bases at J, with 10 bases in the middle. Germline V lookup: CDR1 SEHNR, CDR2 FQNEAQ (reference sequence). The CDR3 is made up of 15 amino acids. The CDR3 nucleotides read TGTGCCAGCAGCCAAGGTTCCACAACTAATGAAAAACTGTTTTTT. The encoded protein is CASSQGSTTNEKLFF.